This is a list of T cell receptor beta chains from one sample in a study of cytomegalovirus exposure and HLA in healthy donors. Using immunoSEQ multiplex PCR, the repertoire was profiled, and TCRdb retains in-frame clones only, with some absent. This sample has tens of thousands of clones, with around four fifths found just once. Sequencing used PBMCs. The receptors were gathered from a man aged 25-45 years in good health and CMV-seronegative. Both conserved end residues are part of each CDR3. D genes are given only for firm matches. Clone size is not always given. Where it is, it says once, few, many or a class for expanded clones.

TRBJ1-6 TRBV19 - - CASTLSAGNHSPLHF TGTGCCAGTACCCTATCGGCAGGGAATCATTCACCCCTCCACTTT
TRBJ2-7 TRBV19 TRBD2 - CASSWLAGPQNEQYF TGTGCCAGTAGTTGGCTAGCGGGGCCACAGAACGAGCAGTACTTC
TRBJ2-7 TRBV5-3 TRBD2 - CARSQKLAGDRNGDHEQYF TGTGCCAGAAGCCAAAAACTAGCGGGGGACCGAAACGGGGACCACGAGCAGTACTTC
TRBJ1-2 TRBV10-3 - - CAINWGLLVGGYTF TGTGCCATCAATTGGGGGCTTCTGGTGGGTGGCTACACCTTC
TRBJ2-5 TRBV9 - once CASSVGAGMGETQYF TGTGCCAGCAGCGTAGGGGCAGGGATGGGAGAGACCCAGTACTTC
TRBJ2-5 TRBV5-1 TRBD2 few CASSQRTSGETQYF TGCGCCAGCAGCCAACGGACTAGCGGGGAGACCCAGTACTTC
TRBJ2-2 TRBV10-1 - - CATGWNSGELFF TGCGCCACCGGGTGGAATTCCGGGGAGCTGTTTTTT
TRBJ1-2 TRBV21-1 - - CASSKGKYREGYTF TGTGCCAGCAGCAAAGGGAAATACAGGGAGGGCTACACCTTC
TRBJ1-5 TRBV5-5 TRBD1 - CASSADRGLGQPQHF TGTGCCAGCAGCGCCGACAGGGGGCTTGGTCAGCCCCAGCATTTT
TRBJ2-5 TRBV2 - - CASSDRDGETQYF TGTGCCAGCAGTGACAGGGATGGTGAGACCCAGTACTTC
TRBJ2-5 TRBV13 TRBD1 - CASSPGQGQETQYF TGTGCCAGCAGCCCGGGACAGGGGCAAGAGACCCAGTACTTC
TRBJ2-1 TRBV15 - - CATSSRGSLSNEQFF TGTGCCACCAGCAGTCGGGGGAGTTTATCAAATGAGCAGTTCTTC
TRBJ1-4 TRBV30 TRBD1 - CAWSQGANEKLFF TGTGCCTGGAGTCAGGGGGCTAATGAAAAACTGTTTTTT
TRBJ1-1 TRBV29-1 TRBD1 - CSVADGQGRTEAFF TGCAGCGTTGCGGACGGACAGGGGAGGACTGAAGCTTTCTTT
TRBJ1-1 TRBV7-9 - - CASSLQNTEAFF TGTGCCAGCAGCTTACAGAACACTGAAGCTTTCTTT
TRBJ2-3 TRBV5-1 - - CASSLGTPSTDTQYF TGCGCCAGCAGCTTGGGGACACCTAGCACAGATACGCAGTATTTT
TRBJ1-1 TRBV19 - few CASRWGDTEAFF TGTGCCAGTAGATGGGGGGACACTGAAGCTTTCTTT
TRBJ2-7 TRBV6-5 TRBD2 - CASSYEASGSYEQYF TGTGCCAGCAGTTACGAGGCTAGCGGGAGTTACGAGCAGTACTTC
TRBJ2-1 TRBV11-3 TRBD1 - CASSRRDSYNEQFF TGTGCCAGCAGCCGCCGGGACAGCTACAATGAGCAGTTCTTC
TRBJ1-2 TRBV30 - - CAWKQGHGYTF TGTGCCTGGAAACAGGGCCATGGCTACACCTTC
TRBJ2-3 TRBV7-8 TRBD2 - CASSLVTGGDTQYF TGTGCCAGCAGCTTAGTTACGGGGGGAGATACGCAGTATTTT
TRBJ2-1 TRBV18 TRBD2 - CASSPLTSGRRGEQFF TGTGCCAGCTCACCACTGACTAGCGGGAGACGTGGGGAGCAGTTCTTC
TRBJ1-1 TRBV10-2 TRBD1 - CASRTDRRNTEAFF TGCGCCAGCAGAACGGACAGGAGGAACACTGAAGCTTTCTTT
TRBJ1-6 TRBV6-1 - - CASSEQVGGRSPLHF TGTGCCAGCAGTGAACAGGTTGGGGGCCGTTCACCCCTCCACTTT
TRBJ2-1 TRBV11-2 - - CASSLGRGRGYNEQFF TGTGCCAGCAGCTTAGGGCGGGGGCGGGGGTACAATGAGCAGTTCTTC
TRBJ2-1 TRBV30 - - CAWSVQNEQFF TGTGCCTGGAGTGTTCAAAATGAGCAGTTCTTC
TRBJ2-1 TRBV5-4 - few CASSLVAESKQFF TGTGCCAGCAGCTTGGTAGCGGAGTCCAAGCAGTTCTTC
TRBJ2-5 TRBV19 TRBD1 - CASSRWRQGLEETQYF TGTGCCAGTAGTCGTTGGAGACAGGGGTTAGAGGAGACCCAGTACTTC
TRBJ1-2 TRBV30 - - CAWSVLRGRDGYTF TGTGCCTGGAGTGTTTTGCGAGGGAGGGATGGCTACACCTTC
TRBJ2-2 TRBV5-1 TRBD2 - CASSFASGGVTGELFF TGCGCCAGCAGCTTCGCTAGCGGGGGGGTTACCGGGGAGCTGTTTTTT
TRBJ2-5 TRBV5-1 - - CASSIGGGGEETQYF TGCGCCAGCAGCATAGGCGGAGGGGGCGAAGAGACCCAGTACTTC
TRBJ2-3 TRBV2 - - CASSWGFDTQYF TGTGCCAGCAGCTGGGGCTTCGATACGCAGTATTTT
TRBJ2-2 TRBV7-2 - - CASSLDRYTGELFF TGTGCCAGCAGCCTGGACAGATACACCGGGGAGCTGTTTTTT
TRBJ1-2 TRBV7-9 - - CASSLTQLDGYTF TGTGCCAGCAGCTTAACCCAACTGGATGGCTACACCTTC
TRBJ2-7 TRBV7-2 - - CASRGGQAFYEQYF TGTGCCAGCAGGGGAGGACAGGCTTTCTACGAGCAGTACTTC
TRBJ2-1 TRBV15 - once CATSRDVRDEQFF TGTGCCACCAGCAGAGATGTGCGGGATGAGCAGTTCTTC
TRBJ2-3 TRBV6-5 TRBD2 - CASRLSGGGTDTQYF TGTGCCAGCAGACTTAGCGGGGGAGGCACAGATACGCAGTATTTT
TRBJ2-3 TRBV6-4 - few CASSEATGDTDTQYF TGTGCCAGCAGTGAAGCGACCGGGGACACAGATACGCAGTATTTT
TRBJ2-1 TRBV14 - - CASSQLLALRQFF TGTGCCAGCAGCCAATTACTAGCACTCAGGCAGTTCTTC
TRBJ1-1 TRBV19 TRBD1 few CASRLQGTPGGTEAFF TGTGCCAGTAGACTACAGGGGACGCCGGGGGGGACTGAAGCTTTCTTT
TRBJ2-1 TRBV6-4 TRBD2 - CASSDGVAGNEQFF TGTGCCAGCAGTGACGGGGTAGCGGGGAATGAGCAGTTCTTC
TRBJ2-3 TRBV9 TRBD2 - CASSVVVGGSGDTQYF TGTGCCAGCAGCGTAGTGGTGGGAGGGTCCGGAGATACGCAGTATTTT
TRBJ2-7 TRBV5-1 TRBD2 - CASSLVGGGAAWEQYF TGCGCCAGCAGCTTGGTTGGCGGGGGGGCGGCCTGGGAGCAGTACTTC
TRBJ1-2 TRBV7-2 TRBD1 - CASSNRRDRVNYGYTF TGTGCCAGCAGCAATCGCCGGGACAGAGTTAACTATGGCTACACCTTC
TRBJ2-5 TRBV7-9 TRBD1 - CASSLGRGQGRETQYF TGTGCCAGCAGCCTAGGGAGAGGACAGGGCCGGGAGACCCAGTACTTC